A single sample is the source of the 5 T cell receptor beta chains below, sequenced in a study of blood T cells in healthy people across ages. Together with a sample-barcoded 5' primer, a J-beta primer mix was included in a second PCR lasting roughly 6 to 12 cycles. Using its own MiXCR run on the 5' RACE reads, TCRdb lists one record per CDR3 protein. There are about 800,000 distinct CDR3 sequences in the sample; 20% to 25% occur only once, and more than 3% lies in the top ten. The same sample was also studied in work on T cells of mothers and their children.

The specimen was blood. The receptors derive from a boy younger than 18 in good health.

The table lists this clonotype with a few counts. The V and J genes are TRBV5-5 and TRBJ2-7; D is ambiguous. CDR1 SGHKS and CDR2 YYEKEE come from the germline V gene (reference sequence). The CDR3 contains 15 residues. The ends were cut back, 0 bases at V and 3 bases at J, with 13 bases in the middle. CDR3: CASSLAITEVYEQYF. DNA of the CDR3: TGTGCCAGCAGCTTGGCGATCACGGAAGTCTACGAGCAGTACTTC. Using reference TRBV5-5 and TRBJ2-7 for the parts outside the CDR3, the full variable domain is DAGVTQSPTHLIKTRGQQVTLRCSPISGHKSVSWYQQVLGQGPQFIFQYYEKEERGRGNFPDRFSARQFPNYSSELNVNALLLGDSALYLCASSLAITEVYEQYFGPGTRLTVT.

This clonotype has a handful of counts. Germline and junction disagree at one end, which may indicate a read error. The gene calls are TRBV5-1 and TRBJ2-2; possible D gene TRBD1, 7 bases. This CDR3 comprises 15 residues. Germline CDR1 is SGHRS and CDR2 is YFSETQ. The CDR3 spells CASTPQGGRTEELFF. CDR3 nucleotide sequence: TGCGCCAGCACTCCCCAGGGGGGTCGTACCGAGGAGCTGTTTTTT.

The chain uses TRBV12-3 or TRBV12-4 and TRBJ2-3; weak D call: TRBD1 (6 bases). The V gene lost 2 bases and the J gene lost 4 bases, with 7 bases spanning the gap. The CDR3 is 13 amino acids. In nucleotides, the CDR3 is TGTGCCAGCAGTTTAAAGGGGGCAGATACGCAGTATTTT. Protein: CASSLKGADTQYF.

This clonotype appeared a few times. The chain is built from TRBV6-5 and TRBJ1-5; D is undetermined. Germline V gene data show CDR1 as MNHEY and CDR2 as SVGAGI. This CDR3 spans 12 amino acids. The ends were cut back, 6 bases at V and 6 bases at J, with 9 bases in the middle. The CDR3 nucleotides are TGTGCCAGCAGGACGGGTATTCAGCCCCAGCATTTT. Residues: CASRTGIQPQHF.

This clonotype was counted only a few times. This chain connects TRBV24-1 to TRBJ2-5; D may be TRBD1 (5 bases). Germline assignment: CDR1 KGHDR and CDR2 SFDVKD. V was trimmed by 3 bases and J by 5 bases, leaving 15 bases between them. The CDR3 is made up of 15 amino acids. The CDR3: CATSDPDRTVETQYF. The DNA for the CDR3 is TGTGCCACCAGTGATCCTGACAGAACTGTGGAGACCCAGTACTTC.